This TCR beta chain comes out of a study of blood T cell repertoires in COVID-19. Study overall: Nucleic acid was either cDNA or gDNA, and it came from T cells, B-cell-depleted T cells, or PBMCs.

The V segment lost 1 base and the J segment 4 bases; nucleotides outside the gene matches: 7. Germline loops: CDR1 KGHSH, CDR2 LQKENI. This CDR3 has 16 amino acids. Only in-frame clones appear in the TCRdb table, and some are missing; sequencing was by immunoSEQ multiplex PCR. The table shows under 250,000 clones, with 65% to 85% occurring only once. The sequence was collected from a human donor in a cohort sampled during active COVID-19. The sample consisted of peripheral blood. This rearrangement joins TRBV18 to TRBJ2-7, with TRBD1 matching 10 bases. The CDR3 sequence: CASSPQGQGVGYEQYF. In nucleotides, the CDR3 is TGTGCCAGCTCACCACAAGGACAGGGGGTTGGTTACGAGCAGTACTTC.